The clone carrying this TCR beta chain has just a few counts. Its antigen is as yet unknown. This sample stems from a study of human T cells and chemical hapten exposure. Study overall: Diphenylcyclopropenone doses were given weekly to the scalps of patients across the roughly 23-week study. Study observations and caveats: PT1 expanded TCR counts correlated positively with patch test score.

The V and J ends lost 0 bases and 0 bases, in that order; junction bases with no gene match: 6. The CDR3 covers 16 residues. Per germline, CDR1 DFQATT and CDR2 SNEGSKA (reference sequence). Using its own MiXCR run on the RACE reads, TCRdb lists one record per CDR3 protein. The sample lists some 79,000 distinct CDR3 sequences, 9.5% to 14% occurring once. Time point defined: patch test 3, about 24 weeks after DPC sensitization. As for treatment: therapeutic diphenylcyclopropenone sensitization with weekly scalp DPC. The TCR comes from a woman aged 50 to 60 with alopecia areata. Some clones in this sample may be carry-over from other donors' samples. The sample here was whole blood, taken in connection with sensitization to the hapten diphenylcyclopropenone (DPC). V gene TRBV20-1 combines with J gene TRBJ2-3; 7 bases fit TRBD2. CDR3 sequence reads: CSARDKLAWSTDTQYF. The CDR3 DNA reads as TGCAGTGCTAGAGATAAACTAGCGTGGAGCACAGATACGCAGTATTTT.